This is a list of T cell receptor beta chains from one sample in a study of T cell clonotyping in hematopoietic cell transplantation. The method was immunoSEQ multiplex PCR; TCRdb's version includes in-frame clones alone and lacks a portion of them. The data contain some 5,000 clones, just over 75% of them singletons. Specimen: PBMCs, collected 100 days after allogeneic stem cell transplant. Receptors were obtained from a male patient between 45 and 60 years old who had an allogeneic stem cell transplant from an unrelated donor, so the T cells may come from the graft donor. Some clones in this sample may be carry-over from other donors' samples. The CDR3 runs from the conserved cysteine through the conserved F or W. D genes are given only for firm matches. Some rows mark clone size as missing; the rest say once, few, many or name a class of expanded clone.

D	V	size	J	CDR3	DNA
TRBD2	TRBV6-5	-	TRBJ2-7	CASSSGGGFGDEQYF	TGTGCCAGCAGTAGCGGGGGAGGATTCGGCGACGAGCAGTACTTC
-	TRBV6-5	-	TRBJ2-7	CASSYGPLGSYEQYF	TGTGCCAGCAGTTACGGCCCCCTGGGGAGCTACGAGCAGTACTTC
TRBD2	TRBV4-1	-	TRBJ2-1	CASSQEGHGTSLVNEQFF	TGCGCCAGCAGCCAAGAGGGGCATGGGACTAGCTTGGTCAATGAGCAGTTCTTC
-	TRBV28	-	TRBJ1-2	CASTHALTSGYTF	TGTGCCAGCACCCACGCGCTGACTTCTGGCTACACCTTC
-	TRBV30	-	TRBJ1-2	CAWIPSPDYGYTF	TGTGCCTGGATCCCCTCCCCGGACTATGGCTACACCTTC
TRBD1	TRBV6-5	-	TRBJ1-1	CASSAGTAEYTEAFF	TGTGCCAGCAGTGCAGGGACAGCGGAGTACACTGAAGCTTTCTTT
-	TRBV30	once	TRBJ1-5	CAWSVFVGQPQHF	TGTGCCTGGAGTGTTTTTGTTGGCCAGCCCCAGCATTTT
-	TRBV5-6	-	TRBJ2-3	CASSLKGEDTQYF	TGTGCCAGCAGCTTGAAGGGGGAAGATACGCAGTATTTT
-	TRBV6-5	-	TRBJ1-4	CASSRTGTSPKLFF	TGTGCCAGCAGCAGGACCGGGACATCTCCAAAACTGTTTTTT
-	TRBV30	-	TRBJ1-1	CAWNLGMATEAFF	TGTGCCTGGAATTTGGGGATGGCCACTGAAGCTTTCTTT
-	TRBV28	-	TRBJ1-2	CASSFTVGYTF	TGTGCCAGCAGTTTTACCGTTGGCTACACCTTC
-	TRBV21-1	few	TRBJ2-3	CARERDRCPRGTQYF	TGTGCCAGGGAACGAGACCGCTGCCCCAGGGGTACGCAGTATTTT
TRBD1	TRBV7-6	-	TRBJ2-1	CASSLRTGGNEQFF	TGTGCCAGCAGCCTAAGGACAGGGGGCAATGAGCAGTTCTTC
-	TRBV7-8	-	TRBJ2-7	CASSFPRTAAYEQYF	TGTGCCAGCAGCTTTCCAAGGACGGCCGCCTACGAGCAGTACTTC
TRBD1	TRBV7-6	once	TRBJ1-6	CASSLAGGPNSPLHF	TGTGCCAGCAGCTTAGCAGGGGGCCCTAATTCACCCCTCCACTTT
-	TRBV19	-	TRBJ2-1	CASSIDVRQMTRYNEQFF	TGTGCCAGTAGTATAGATGTCCGGCAGATGACCCGCTACAATGAGCAGTTCTTC
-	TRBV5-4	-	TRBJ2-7	CASSSSDRYSYEQYF	TGTGCCAGCAGCTCCTCAGACAGGTATTCCTACGAGCAGTACTTC
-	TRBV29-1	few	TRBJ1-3	CSVEGSGGNTIYF	TGCAGCGTTGAGGGATCCGGAGGAAACACCATATATTTT
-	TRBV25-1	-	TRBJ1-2	CASSVGGNYGYTF	TGTGCCAGCAGTGTCGGTGGGAACTATGGCTACACCTTC
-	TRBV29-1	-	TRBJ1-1	CSAGLATEAFF	TGCAGCGCAGGGCTGGCGACTGAAGCTTTCTTT
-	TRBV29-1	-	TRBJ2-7	CSVDLGESSYEQYF	TGCAGCGTTGACCTCGGGGAAAGCTCCTACGAGCAGTACTTC
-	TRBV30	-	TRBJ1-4	CAWRDSNNEKLFF	TGTGCCTGGAGGGACAGTAATAATGAAAAACTGTTTTTT
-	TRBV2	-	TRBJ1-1	CASRGLGRHEAFF	TGTGCCAGCAGAGGCTTGGGACGGCATGAAGCTTTCTTT
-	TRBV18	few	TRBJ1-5	CASSPENGEAGYLFNQPQHF	TGTGCCAGCTCACCAGAAAACGGAGAGGCGGGGTATTTATTCAATCAGCCCCAGCATTTT
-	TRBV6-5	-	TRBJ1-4	CASRPGVWEKLFF	TGTGCCAGCAGACCGGGGGTTTGGGAAAAACTGTTTTTT
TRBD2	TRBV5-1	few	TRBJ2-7	CASSLTSGRTDEQYF	TGCGCCAGCAGCTTAACTAGCGGGAGGACGGACGAGCAGTACTTC
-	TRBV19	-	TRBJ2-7	CASNPGSSYEQYF	TGTGCCAGTAACCCGGGAAGCTCCTACGAGCAGTACTTC
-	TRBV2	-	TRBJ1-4	CASRVGRANEKLFF	TGTGCCAGCAGGGTGGGGAGGGCTAATGAAAAACTGTTTTTT
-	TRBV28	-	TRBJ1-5	CASSLFSGTGSRQPQHF	TGTGCCAGCAGTTTATTTTCCGGGACCGGGTCGCGGCAGCCCCAGCATTTT